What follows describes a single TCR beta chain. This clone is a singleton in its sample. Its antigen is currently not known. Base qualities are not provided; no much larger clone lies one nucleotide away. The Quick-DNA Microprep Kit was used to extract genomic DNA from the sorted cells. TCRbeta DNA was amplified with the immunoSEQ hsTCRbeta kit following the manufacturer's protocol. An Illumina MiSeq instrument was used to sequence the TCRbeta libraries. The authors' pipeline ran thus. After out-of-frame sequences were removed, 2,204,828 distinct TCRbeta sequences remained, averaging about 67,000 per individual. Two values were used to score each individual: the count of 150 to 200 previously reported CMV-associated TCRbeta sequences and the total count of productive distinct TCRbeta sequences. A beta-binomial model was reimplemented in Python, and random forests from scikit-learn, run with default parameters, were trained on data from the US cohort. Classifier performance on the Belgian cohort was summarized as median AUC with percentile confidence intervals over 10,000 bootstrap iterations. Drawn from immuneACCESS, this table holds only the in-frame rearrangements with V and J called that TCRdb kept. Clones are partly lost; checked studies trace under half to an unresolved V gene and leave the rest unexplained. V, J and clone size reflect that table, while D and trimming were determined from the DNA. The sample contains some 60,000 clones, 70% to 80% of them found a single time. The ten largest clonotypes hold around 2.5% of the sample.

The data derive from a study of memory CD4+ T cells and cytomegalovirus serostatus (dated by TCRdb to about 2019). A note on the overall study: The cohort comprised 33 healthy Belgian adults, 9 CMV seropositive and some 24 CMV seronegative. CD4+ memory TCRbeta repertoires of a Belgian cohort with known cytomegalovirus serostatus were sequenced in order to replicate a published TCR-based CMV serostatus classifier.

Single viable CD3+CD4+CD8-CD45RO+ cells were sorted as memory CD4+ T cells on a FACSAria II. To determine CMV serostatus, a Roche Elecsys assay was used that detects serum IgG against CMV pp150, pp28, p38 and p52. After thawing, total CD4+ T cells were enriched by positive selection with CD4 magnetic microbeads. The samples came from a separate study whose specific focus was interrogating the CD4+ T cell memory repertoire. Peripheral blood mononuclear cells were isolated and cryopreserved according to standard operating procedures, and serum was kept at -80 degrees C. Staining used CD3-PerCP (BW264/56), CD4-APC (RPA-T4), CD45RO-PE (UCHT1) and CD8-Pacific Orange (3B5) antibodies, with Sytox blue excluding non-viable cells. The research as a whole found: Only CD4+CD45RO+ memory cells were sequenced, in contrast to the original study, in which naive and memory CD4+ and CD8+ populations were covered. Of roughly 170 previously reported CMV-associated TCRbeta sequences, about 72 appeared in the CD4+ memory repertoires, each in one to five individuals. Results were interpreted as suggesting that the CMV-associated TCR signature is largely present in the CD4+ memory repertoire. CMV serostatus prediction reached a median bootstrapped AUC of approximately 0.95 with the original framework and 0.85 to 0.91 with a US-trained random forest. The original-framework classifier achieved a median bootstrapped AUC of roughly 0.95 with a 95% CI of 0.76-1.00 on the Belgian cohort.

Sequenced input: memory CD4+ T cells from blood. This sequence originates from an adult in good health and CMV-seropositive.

The DNA reads as follows: TGTGCCATCTCGGGACAGTCCTATGGCTACACCTTC. Translated, this is CAISGQSYGYTF. This receptor chain uses TRBV10-3 and TRBJ1-2; TRBD1 matches 7 bases in the middle. The germline V gene encodes CDR1 ENHRY and CDR2 SYGVKD. Inclusive of the bounding cysteine and phenylalanine, the CDR3 is 12 residues long. Of all the DNA, just the CDR3 is kept, 36 bases in frame from base 1. The germline V and J ends show losses of 8 bases and 4 bases respectively, and no gene match explains 4 bases of the junction.